This T cell receptor (beta chain) was recovered during a study of vaccination effects on CD4 cells after COVID-19. Assay used: immunoSEQ multiplex PCR; TCRdb lists only in-frame clones, some missing. The table records 30,000 to 40,000 clones, roughly 70% of them present only once. The ends were cut back, 4 bases at V and 0 bases at J, with 6 bases in the middle. Germline CDR1 SNHLY, CDR2 FYNNEI. The length of the CDR3 is 14 residues. As concerns this clone: Its matching antigen is unknown.

Viral peptide pools were used in the ViraFEST assay to expand antigen-specific CD4+ T cells, and sequencing came afterward. Following 10 days of culture, CD4+ T cells were isolated. None of the vaccinated had previously contracted SARS-CoV-2, and their nucleocapsid antibodies tested negative. The chain links TRBV2 to TRBJ2-2; D gene ambiguous. Here the sequenced sample was CD4+ T cells from PBMCs cultured with SARS-CoV-2 spike peptides, taken before COVID-19 vaccination. The TCR sequence derives from a human donor who received a COVID-19 vaccine. The CDR3 region is CASSVTANTGELFF. The CDR3 region has the DNA TGTGCCAGCAGTGTCACCGCGAACACCGGGGAGCTGTTTTTT.